This T cell receptor (beta chain) originates from a study of T cell responses to AZD1222 COVID-19 vaccine. This CDR3 spans 15 amino acids. Germline V gene sequence: CDR1 WNHNN, CDR2 SYGVQD (reference sequence). Trimming took 5 bases from V and 0 from J, leaving 12 bases between them. Clones were read by immunoSEQ multiplex PCR, and TCRdb kept only the in-frame ones, dropping some. Here the sample spans fewer than 120,000 clones, approximately 90% being singletons. This chain joins TRBV10-1 and TRBJ2-3; D might be TRBD1 (5 bases). This TCR was recovered from an adult in good health. The source material was peripheral blood, sampled on day 0 of AZD1222 vaccination. CDR3 amino acids: CASSYTGSSTDTQYF. The CDR3 nucleotides are TGCGCCAGCAGTTATACAGGATCTAGCACAGATACGCAGTATTTT.